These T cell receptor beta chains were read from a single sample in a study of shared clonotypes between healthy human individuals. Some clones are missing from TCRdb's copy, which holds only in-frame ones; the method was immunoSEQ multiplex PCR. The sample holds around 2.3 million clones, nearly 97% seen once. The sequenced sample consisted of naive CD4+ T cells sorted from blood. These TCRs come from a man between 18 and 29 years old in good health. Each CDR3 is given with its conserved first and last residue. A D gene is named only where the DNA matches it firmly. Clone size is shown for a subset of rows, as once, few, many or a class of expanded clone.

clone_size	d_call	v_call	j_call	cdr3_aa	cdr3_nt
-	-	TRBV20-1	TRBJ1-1	CSAVQRTEAFF	TGCAGTGCCGTTCAACGGACTGAAGCTTTCTTT
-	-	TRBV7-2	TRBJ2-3	CASSWAGLTDTQYF	TGTGCCAGCAGCTGGGCAGGACTCACAGATACGCAGTATTTT
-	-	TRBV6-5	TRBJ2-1	CASRRGDSYNEQFF	TGTGCCTCGAGACGGGGTGATTCCTACAATGAGCAGTTCTTC
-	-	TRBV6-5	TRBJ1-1	CASSYSTGNTEAFF	TGTGCCAGCAGTTACTCTACAGGAAACACTGAAGCTTTCTTT
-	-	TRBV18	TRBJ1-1	CASSPPAGDTEAFF	TGTGCCAGCTCACCACCGGCAGGAGACACTGAAGCTTTCTTT
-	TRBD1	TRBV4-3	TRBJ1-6	CASSQDPQGETLHF	TGCGCCAGCAGCCAAGATCCCCAGGGGGAGACCCTCCACTTT
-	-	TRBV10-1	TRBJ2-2	CASSEEGYTGELFF	TGCGCCAGCAGTGAGGAGGGTTACACCGGGGAGCTGTTTTTT
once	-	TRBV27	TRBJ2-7	CASSLLASSSYEQYF	TGTGCCAGCAGTTTACTAGCGTCGAGCTCCTACGAGCAGTACTTC
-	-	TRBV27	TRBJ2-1	CASRPRYNEQFF	TGTGCCAGCAGGCCTCGGTACAATGAGCAGTTCTTC
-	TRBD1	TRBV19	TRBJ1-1	CASSIDRDGGRSNTEAFF	TGTGCCAGTAGCATTGACAGGGACGGCGGACGGTCGAACACTGAAGCTTTCTTT
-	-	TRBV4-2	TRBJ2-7	CASSQDKGPEQYF	TGTGCCAGCAGCCAAGATAAGGGGCCCGAGCAGTACTTC
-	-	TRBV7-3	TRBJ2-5	CASSLAGGNQETQYF	TGTGCCAGCAGCTTAGCGGGCGGGAACCAAGAGACCCAGTACTTC
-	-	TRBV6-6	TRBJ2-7	CASTKLSGGGGDEQYF	TGTGCCAGCACCAAACTTTCCGGGGGAGGTGGCGACGAGCAGTACTTC
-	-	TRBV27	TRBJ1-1	CASSRIGGFNTEAFF	TGTGCCAGCAGTCGGATAGGGGGATTTAACACTGAAGCTTTCTTT
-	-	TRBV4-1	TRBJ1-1	CASSPSQASYHEAFF	TGCGCCAGCAGCCCCTCCCAAGCGAGCTACCATGAAGCTTTCTTT
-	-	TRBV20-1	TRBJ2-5	CSPVGQETQYF	TGCAGTCCGGTTGGGCAAGAGACCCAGTACTTC
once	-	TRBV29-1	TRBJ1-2	CSARGGDNYGYTF	TGCAGCGCCCGGGGGGGCGATAACTATGGCTACACCTTC
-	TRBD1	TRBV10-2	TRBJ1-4	CASRTGQGATNEKLFF	TGCGCCAGCAGGACTGGACAGGGAGCAACTAATGAAAAACTGTTTTTT
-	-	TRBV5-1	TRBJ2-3	CASGLGDTDTQYF	TGCGCCAGCGGGCTAGGGGACACAGATACGCAGTATTTT
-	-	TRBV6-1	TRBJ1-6	CASSEKQPTSSYNSPLHF	TGTGCCAGCAGTGAAAAACAGCCTACGAGCTCCTATAATTCACCCCTCCACTTT
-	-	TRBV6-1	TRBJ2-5	CASSSPGSGETQYF	TGTGCCAGCAGTTCTCCGGGGTCCGGAGAGACCCAGTACTTC
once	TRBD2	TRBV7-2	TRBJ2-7	CASSYLAGPYEQYF	TGTGCCAGCAGCTACCTAGCGGGACCCTACGAGCAGTACTTC
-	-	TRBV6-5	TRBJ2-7	CASSYIEGGSEQYF	TGTGCCAGCAGTTACATTGAGGGGGGAAGCGAGCAGTACTTC
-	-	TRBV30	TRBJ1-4	CAWSAYSGEKLFF	TGTGCCTGGAGTGCGTACAGCGGAGAAAAACTGTTTTTT
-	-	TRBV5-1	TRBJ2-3	CASSLALGEADTQYF	TGCGCCAGCAGCTTGGCCCTTGGGGAGGCAGATACGCAGTATTTT
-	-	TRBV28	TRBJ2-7	CASSLTAGTYEQYF	TGTGCCAGCAGTTTAACCGCCGGTACCTACGAGCAGTACTTC
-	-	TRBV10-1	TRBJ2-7	CASSESGKAYEQYF	TGCGCCAGCAGTGAATCCGGGAAGGCCTACGAGCAGTACTTC
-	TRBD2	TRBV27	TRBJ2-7	CASSLALTSGYEQYF	TGTGCCAGCAGTTTAGCGTTGACTAGCGGCTACGAGCAGTACTTC
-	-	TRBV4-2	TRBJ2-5	CASSPNGDQETQYF	TGTGCCAGCAGCCCGAACGGGGACCAAGAGACCCAGTACTTC
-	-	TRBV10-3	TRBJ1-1	CAISWDVGNTEAFF	TGTGCCATCAGCTGGGACGTAGGGAACACTGAAGCTTTCTTT
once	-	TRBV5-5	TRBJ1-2	CASSLANVGQGLYGYTF	TGTGCCAGCAGCTTGGCCAACGTGGGGCAGGGTCTCTATGGCTACACCTTC
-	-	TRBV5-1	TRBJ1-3	CASSLGQILSGNTIYF	TGCGCCAGCAGCTTGGGACAGATCCTCTCTGGAAACACCATATATTTT
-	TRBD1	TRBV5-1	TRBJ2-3	CASSLGGANTDTQYF	TGCGCCAGCAGCTTAGGGGGCGCGAACACAGATACGCAGTATTTT
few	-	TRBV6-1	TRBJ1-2	CASSEPKYGYTF	TGTGCCAGCAGTGAACCTAAGTATGGCTACACCTTC
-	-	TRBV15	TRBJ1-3	CATSRDAGSGNTIYF	TGTGCCACCAGCAGAGATGCAGGGTCCGGAAACACCATATATTTT
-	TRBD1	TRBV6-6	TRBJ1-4	CASRRDSPGEKLFF	TGTGCCAGCAGACGGGACAGCCCAGGTGAAAAACTGTTTTTT
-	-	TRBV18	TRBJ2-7	CASSLTTSYEQYF	TGTGCCAGCTCACTGACAACCTCCTACGAGCAGTACTTC
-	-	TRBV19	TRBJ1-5	CASSLPGFNQPQHF	TGTGCCAGTAGTTTACCGGGATTTAATCAGCCCCAGCATTTT
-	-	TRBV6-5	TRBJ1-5	CASSYRGQNQPQHF	TGTGCCAGCAGTTACAGGGGTCAGAATCAGCCCCAGCATTTT
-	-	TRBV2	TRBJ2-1	CASSLQGTPVGHEQFF	TGTGCCAGCAGCCTTCAGGGGACTCCCGTGGGCCATGAGCAGTTCTTC
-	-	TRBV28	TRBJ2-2	CASSLSGTGELFF	TGTGCCAGCAGTTTATCTGGAACCGGGGAGCTGTTTTTT
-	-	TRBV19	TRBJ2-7	CASSIGRTYEQYF	TGTGCCAGTAGTATTGGTCGGACCTACGAGCAGTACTTC
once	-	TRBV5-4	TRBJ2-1	CASSLEGPRVEQFF	TGTGCCAGCAGCTTGGAGGGACCCCGGGTTGAGCAGTTCTTC
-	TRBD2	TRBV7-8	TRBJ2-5	CASSLLAGLETQYF	TGTGCCAGCAGCCTATTAGCGGGGCTAGAGACCCAGTACTTC
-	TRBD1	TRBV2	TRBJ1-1	CASRTQGAGTEAFF	TGTGCCAGCAGGACACAGGGGGCTGGAACTGAAGCTTTCTTT
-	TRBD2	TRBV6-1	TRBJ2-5	CASRGTSQETQYF	TGTGCCAGCAGGGGGACTAGTCAAGAGACCCAGTACTTC
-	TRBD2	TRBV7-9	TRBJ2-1	CASSPPGLAVYNEQFF	TGTGCCAGCAGCCCCCCGGGACTAGCGGTGTACAATGAGCAGTTCTTC
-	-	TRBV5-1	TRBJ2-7	CASSNPGAYEQYF	TGCGCCAGCAGTAATCCCGGAGCCTACGAGCAGTACTTC
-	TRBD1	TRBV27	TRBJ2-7	CASSYGQGTTYEQYF	TGTGCCAGCAGCTACGGACAGGGAACCACCTACGAGCAGTACTTC
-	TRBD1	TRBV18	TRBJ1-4	CASSPRGGQGEKLFF	TGTGCCAGCTCACCACGGGGCGGACAGGGGGAAAAACTGTTTTTT
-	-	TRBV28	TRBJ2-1	CASSTPTSPQFF	TGTGCCAGCAGTACCCCTACGAGCCCGCAGTTCTTC
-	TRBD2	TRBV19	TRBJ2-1	CASSIVAGAYNEQFF	TGTGCCAGTAGTATAGTAGCGGGGGCCTACAATGAGCAGTTCTTC
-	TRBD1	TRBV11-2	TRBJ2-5	CASSRPGTGGETQYF	TGTGCCAGCAGCCGTCCCGGGACAGGGGGGGAGACCCAGTACTTC